The rows below give T cell receptor beta chains drawn from one sample of a study of cytomegalovirus exposure and HLA in healthy donors. The repertoire was sequenced with immunoSEQ multiplex PCR; TCRdb's copy has only in-frame clones and lacks some. The sample totals about 130,000 clones. Sequenced sample: PBMCs. The receptors here all came from a young man in good health and CMV-seronegative. The CDR3 runs from the conserved cysteine through the conserved F or W. D genes are given only for firm matches.

d_call j_call v_call cdr3_nt cdr3_aa
. TRBJ1-2 TRBV6-6 TGTGCCAGCAGTCCGCAGGGATTTAACTATGGCTACACCTTC CASSPQGFNYGYTF
TRBD1 TRBJ2-7 TRBV5-1 TGCGCCAGCAGCTTGGCCATGGCGACAGGGACATCGTCGGGCTACGAGCAGTACTTC CASSLAMATGTSSGYEQYF
. TRBJ2-7 TRBV6-5 TGTGCCAGCGCTCTATCTAGGAGAGAATACGAGCAGTACTTC CASALSRREYEQYF
TRBD2 TRBJ2-1 TRBV18 TGTGCCAGCTCAACCGGGACTAGCGGGAACAATGAGCAGTTCTTC CASSTGTSGNNEQFF
. TRBJ1-1 TRBV6-5 TGTGCCAGCAGACGCACGCAGGTGAACACTGAAGCTTTCTTT CASRRTQVNTEAFF
. TRBJ2-5 TRBV19 TGTGCCAGTAGTCCTTCGTACCAAGAGACCCAGTACTTC CASSPSYQETQYF
. TRBJ1-3 TRBV5-4 TGTGCCACCAAGCAGTCGGGGGCTGGAAACACCATATATTTT CATKQSGAGNTIYF
TRBD1 TRBJ1-6 TRBV19 TGTGCCAGTAGTAGGGGGACAGGGGATTCACCCCTCCACTTT CASSRGTGDSPLHF
TRBD1 TRBJ2-1 TRBV7-9 TGTGCCAGCACCCCAATTGGCGCAGGGGGAAACAATGAGCAGTTCTTC CASTPIGAGGNNEQFF
TRBD2 TRBJ2-1 TRBV19 TGTGCCAGTAGTACCCGGTTAACCGGGACTAGCACCAATGAGCAGTTCTTC CASSTRLTGTSTNEQFF
TRBD1 TRBJ1-4 TRBV18 TGTGCCAGCTCACTAAACAGGGGAAAAAATGAAAAACTGTTTTTT CASSLNRGKNEKLFF
. TRBJ1-1 TRBV5-6 TGTGCCAGCAGCTTGGACACGGGTGAAGCTTTCTTT CASSLDTGEAFF
TRBD1 TRBJ1-2 TRBV19 TGTGCCAGTAGTAACAGGGGACCGGACTATGGCTACACCTTC CASSNRGPDYGYTF
TRBD2 TRBJ2-2 TRBV5-4 TGTGCCAGCAGCCCTTCATCTAGCGGTCACGCCACCGGGGAGCTGTTTTTT CASSPSSSGHATGELFF
. TRBJ1-1 TRBV28 TGTGCCAGCAGTTGGGGGGTCCCTGAAGCTTTCTTT CASSWGVPEAFF
. TRBJ1-3 TRBV27 TGTGCCAGCAGTATCTCCGACAGGGGAAACACCATATATTTT CASSISDRGNTIYF
. TRBJ1-1 TRBV18 TGTGCCAGCTCACTCCAGGGTGAAGCTTTCTTT CASSLQGEAFF
. TRBJ1-5 TRBV27 TGTGCCAGCAGTTTAACAAGTATTAGCAATCAGCCCCAGCATTTT CASSLTSISNQPQHF
. TRBJ1-1 TRBV5-1 TGCGCCAGCCAGGGTGCTCTCGGCATCACTGAAGCTTTCTTT CASQGALGITEAFF
TRBD1 TRBJ2-1 TRBV29-1 TGCAGCGGTGACACCGGACAGGGTCATGAGCAGTTCTTC CSGDTGQGHEQFF
TRBD2 TRBJ2-7 TRBV4-2 TGTGCCAGCAGCCAAGATCTGTTGGGACTAGCGGGAGGGCCTTACGAGCAGTACTTC CASSQDLLGLAGGPYEQYF
TRBD2 TRBJ2-1 TRBV19 TGTGCCAGTAGTATAGAAGGACTAGCGGACAATGAGCAGTTCTTC CASSIEGLADNEQFF
TRBD1 TRBJ2-2 TRBV5-8 TGTGCCAGCAGCCCTGGGACAGGGGTGACCGGGGAGCTGTTTTTT CASSPGTGVTGELFF
. TRBJ1-4 TRBV29-1 TGCAGCGTTGCAGAGAGTGAAAAACTGTTTTTT CSVAESEKLFF
TRBD2 TRBJ2-4 TRBV9 TGTGCCAGCAGCGGCCCACAACTAGCGGACATTCAGTACTTC CASSGPQLADIQYF
TRBD1 TRBJ1-2 TRBV5-1 TGCGCCAGCAGCAAGGACAGGATGGGGCTTAACTATGGCTACACCTTC CASSKDRMGLNYGYTF
TRBD1 TRBJ1-1 TRBV6-6 TGTGCCAGCAGTTACCAAACAGGGGTCGGCACTGAAGCTTTCTTT CASSYQTGVGTEAFF
TRBD1 TRBJ1-1 TRBV6-5 TGTGCCAGCAGTTATACCGGGACAGGGGTTACCACTGAAGCTTTCTTT CASSYTGTGVTTEAFF
TRBD1 TRBJ2-5 TRBV25-1 TGTGCCACCGGGACAGGAACATGGGAGACCCAGTACTTC CATGTGTWETQYF
. TRBJ1-2 TRBV25-1 TGTGCCAGCAGTGAATTAACGTTAGATGGCTACACCTTC CASSELTLDGYTF
TRBD1 TRBJ2-1 TRBV19 TGTGCCAGTAGTACCCAGCCTACCCCGGGGACAGGGGCCTACAATGAGCAGTTCTTC CASSTQPTPGTGAYNEQFF
. TRBJ2-7 TRBV11-3 TGTGCCAGCAGCCCCTCGACACGGCGTAACGAGCAGTACTTC CASSPSTRRNEQYF
TRBD1 TRBJ1-5 TRBV9 TGTGCCAGCAGCGGAGGACAGGGGGGACTGAGTCAGCCCCAGCATTTT CASSGGQGGLSQPQHF
TRBD1 TRBJ1-5 TRBV28 TGTGCCAGCAGTTCAATAGACAGGGGAAGACGCAATCAGCCCCAGCATTTT CASSSIDRGRRNQPQHF
. TRBJ2-7 TRBV11-1 TGTGCCAGCAGCTTAGCGTCAGGGGCCCCCTACGAGCAGTACTTC CASSLASGAPYEQYF
TRBD1 TRBJ1-2 TRBV5-6 TGTGCCAGCAGTCGGACAGGTTTTGGGTATGGCTACACCTTC CASSRTGFGYGYTF
TRBD1 TRBJ2-6 TRBV5-1 TGCGCCAGCGAATCCGGGACAGGGGCTGGGGCTGGGGCCAACGTCCTGACTTTC CASESGTGAGAGANVLTF
TRBD1 TRBJ1-4 TRBV16 TGTGCCAGCAGCCCTGTGACCGAAGGACAGGGTGAAAAACTGTTTTTT CASSPVTEGQGEKLFF
TRBD2 TRBJ2-5 TRBV28 TGTGCCAGCAGTTTCCCTAGGACTAGGGAGGAGTACTTC CASSFPRTREEYF
TRBD1 TRBJ1-3 TRBV19 TGTGCCAGTAGTGCTCGGGACAGCGGAAACACCATATATTTT CASSARDSGNTIYF
TRBD2 TRBJ2-3 TRBV5-1 TGCGCCAGCAGCCCAATTAGCGGGCGCGATACGCAGTATTTT CASSPISGRDTQYF
. TRBJ2-5 TRBV28 TGTGCCAGCAGTTTCACCAGGGGGAGGCGGGAGACCCAGTACTTC CASSFTRGRRETQYF
TRBD2 TRBJ2-1 TRBV18 TGTGCCAGCTCATCCGGGGGCGGGGGGACCATCTCCTACAATGAGCAGTTCTTC CASSSGGGGTISYNEQFF
TRBD2 TRBJ2-2 TRBV9 TGTGCCAGCAGCGTAGTATCGGGGTCGGGGGGGACCGGGGAGCTGTTTTTT CASSVVSGSGGTGELFF
TRBD1 TRBJ1-1 TRBV7-9 TGTGCCAGCAGCTCCTGGGACAGACGGCGGGACACTGAAGCTTTCTTT CASSSWDRRRDTEAFF